This is a list of T cell receptor beta chains from one sample in a study of T cell responses to AZD1222 COVID-19 vaccine. Assay used: immunoSEQ multiplex PCR; TCRdb lists only in-frame clones, some missing. Of roughly 180,000 clones in the sample, around 88% were seen once. Sequencing used peripheral blood, obtained on day 0 of AZD1222 vaccination. These receptors all stem from an adult in good health. Each CDR3 is given with its conserved first and last residue. The D gene is left open where the match is weak. Not every row has a clone size; where given, it reads once, few, many or a size class.

V: TRBV19; D: NA; size: NA; J: TRBJ1-2; CDR3: CASSTATGPYGYTF; DNA: TGTGCCAGTAGTACCGCGACGGGCCCCTATGGCTACACCTTC
V: TRBV6-5; D: NA; size: NA; J: TRBJ1-5; CDR3: CASSYSPGAQPQHF; DNA: TGTGCCAGCAGTTACTCGCCAGGGGCACAGCCCCAGCATTTT
V: TRBV6-4; D: NA; size: few; J: TRBJ2-2; CDR3: CASSLGVTGELFF; DNA: TGTGCCAGCAGTTTGGGGGTCACCGGGGAGCTGTTTTTT
V: TRBV24-1; D: NA; size: once; J: TRBJ1-1; CDR3: CATSDLQSGEAFF; DNA: TGTGCCACCAGTGATTTGCAGTCAGGTGAAGCTTTCTTT
V: TRBV18; D: NA; size: NA; J: TRBJ2-5; CDR3: CASSPVGSQETQYF; DNA: TGTGCCAGCTCACCAGTGGGGTCTCAAGAGACCCAGTACTTC
V: TRBV4-2; D: NA; size: NA; J: TRBJ1-3; CDR3: CASSPGEGSGNTIYF; DNA: TGTGCCAGCAGCCCAGGGGAAGGGAGTGGAAACACCATATATTTT
V: TRBV24-1; D: NA; size: NA; J: TRBJ1-5; CDR3: CATSDSPGYQPQHF; DNA: TGTGCCACCAGTGATTCCCCGGGGTATCAGCCCCAGCATTTT
V: TRBV18; D: TRBD1; size: NA; J: TRBJ2-3; CDR3: CASSPRQGSPDTQYF; DNA: TGTGCCAGCTCACCCAGACAGGGGAGTCCAGATACGCAGTATTTT
V: TRBV5-1; D: NA; size: NA; J: TRBJ1-5; CDR3: CASSLDRTNQPQHF; DNA: TGCGCCAGCAGCTTGGACAGGACCAATCAGCCCCAGCATTTT
V: TRBV29-1; D: TRBD1; size: NA; J: TRBJ2-7; CDR3: CSVPTGDEQYF; DNA: TGCAGCGTTCCGACAGGGGACGAGCAGTACTTC
V: TRBV5-1; D: TRBD1; size: NA; J: TRBJ1-4; CDR3: CASSYSGTGDEKLFF; DNA: TGCGCCAGCAGCTACTCCGGGACAGGGGATGAAAAACTGTTTTTT
V: TRBV5-1; D: TRBD1; size: NA; J: TRBJ1-4; CDR3: CASSIGQGATNEKLFF; DNA: TGCGCCAGCAGCATTGGACAGGGGGCAACTAATGAAAAACTGTTTTTT
V: TRBV28; D: NA; size: once; J: TRBJ1-1; CDR3: CASSLPVPGYTEAFF; DNA: TGTGCCAGCAGTTTACCCGTGCCGGGGTACACTGAAGCTTTCTTT
V: TRBV27; D: NA; size: NA; J: TRBJ2-6; CDR3: CASSLVVGRGGSGANVLTF; DNA: TGTGCCAGCAGTCTAGTTGTCGGAAGGGGCGGTTCTGGGGCCAACGTCCTGACTTTC
V: TRBV6-5; D: NA; size: NA; J: TRBJ1-1; CDR3: CASSYSTDRIEAFF; DNA: TGTGCCAGCAGTTACTCGACGGACCGGATTGAAGCTTTCTTT
V: TRBV28; D: NA; size: NA; J: TRBJ2-2; CDR3: CASSLFGPGELFF; DNA: TGTGCCAGCAGTTTATTCGGACCCGGGGAGCTGTTTTTT
V: TRBV4-1; D: NA; size: NA; J: TRBJ2-6; CDR3: CASSQARRAGAGANVLTF; DNA: TGCGCCAGCAGCCAAGCGAGACGGGCAGGGGCGGGGGCCAACGTCCTGACTTTC
V: TRBV15; D: NA; size: NA; J: TRBJ2-1; CDR3: CATSRDPNSRYSSYNEQFF; DNA: TGTGCCACCAGCAGAGATCCCAACAGTCGTTATAGCTCCTACAATGAGCAGTTCTTC
V: TRBV29-1; D: NA; size: NA; J: TRBJ1-2; CDR3: CSVGLANGYTF; DNA: TGCAGCGTTGGACTGGCCAATGGCTACACCTTC
V: TRBV21-1; D: NA; size: few; J: TRBJ1-2; CDR3: CASSKEAPGGYGYTF; DNA: TGTGCCAGCAGCAAAGAGGCTCCGGGTGGCTATGGCTACACCTTC
V: TRBV7-9; D: TRBD1; size: NA; J: TRBJ1-2; CDR3: CASIPRQGSNYGYTF; DNA: TGTGCCAGCATCCCGCGACAGGGGTCTAACTATGGCTACACCTTC
V: TRBV11-1; D: NA; size: NA; J: TRBJ1-2; CDR3: CASSFRDGNYGYTF; DNA: TGTGCCAGCAGCTTTAGGGACGGCAACTATGGCTACACCTTC
V: TRBV12-3/TRBV12-4; D: NA; size: NA; J: TRBJ1-1; CDR3: CASSPGNTEAFF; DNA: TGTGCCAGCAGTCCGGGAAACACTGAAGCTTTCTTT
V: TRBV28; D: TRBD2; size: NA; J: TRBJ2-3; CDR3: CASRRTSGGVVDTQYF; DNA: TGTGCCAGCAGACGTACTAGCGGGGGGGTAGTAGATACGCAGTATTTT
V: TRBV7-2; D: TRBD1; size: NA; J: TRBJ2-7; CDR3: CASSSPRRDRAPQYEQYF; DNA: TGTGCCAGCAGCTCACCCCGTCGGGACAGGGCCCCGCAATACGAGCAGTACTTC
V: TRBV27; D: NA; size: NA; J: TRBJ1-1; CDR3: CASSPGPPAEAFF; DNA: TGTGCCAGCAGTCCCGGACCCCCCGCTGAAGCTTTCTTT
V: TRBV9; D: NA; size: NA; J: TRBJ2-5; CDR3: CASSTWARAETQYF; DNA: TGTGCCAGCAGCACTTGGGCCCGCGCAGAGACCCAGTACTTC
V: TRBV5-4; D: TRBD1; size: NA; J: TRBJ2-4; CDR3: CASSPDAGGKNIQYF; DNA: TGTGCCAGCAGCCCGGACGCAGGGGGCAAAAACATTCAGTACTTC
V: TRBV19; D: TRBD1; size: NA; J: TRBJ2-1; CDR3: CASSIVVGGERDLNEQFF; DNA: TGTGCCAGTAGTATAGTAGTAGGGGGCGAAAGGGACCTCAATGAGCAGTTCTTC
V: TRBV5-1; D: NA; size: NA; J: TRBJ2-1; CDR3: CASSLAEGGRYNEQFF; DNA: TGCGCCAGCAGCTTGGCCGAGGGGGGCCGGTACAATGAGCAGTTCTTC
V: TRBV6-2/TRBV6-3; D: NA; size: once; J: TRBJ2-3; CDR3: CASSYLQGRGGTDTQYF; DNA: TGTGCCAGCAGTTACCTACAGGGTCGCGGAGGCACAGATACGCAGTATTTT
V: TRBV11-2; D: NA; size: NA; J: TRBJ1-5; CDR3: CASSPQPGSQPQHF; DNA: TGTGCCAGCAGCCCTCAGCCGGGTTCCCAGCCCCAGCATTTT
V: TRBV24-1; D: NA; size: NA; J: TRBJ2-7; CDR3: CATSNRFNYEQYF; DNA: TGTGCCACCAGTAACAGGTTCAACTACGAGCAGTACTTC
V: TRBV19; D: NA; size: NA; J: TRBJ1-1; CDR3: CASSIDLRGILNTEAFF; DNA: TGTGCCAGTAGTATAGATCTGAGGGGTATTCTGAACACTGAAGCTTTCTTT
V: TRBV6-5; D: NA; size: NA; J: TRBJ1-2; CDR3: CASRSLGPYGYTF; DNA: TGTGCCAGCAGATCCCTCGGGCCCTATGGCTACACCTTC
V: TRBV24-1; D: TRBD1; size: NA; J: TRBJ1-1; CDR3: CATQGGAGTEAFF; DNA: TGTGCCACCCAGGGGGGGGCCGGCACTGAAGCTTTCTTT
V: TRBV7-6; D: NA; size: NA; J: TRBJ2-2; CDR3: CASSLFGANTGELFF; DNA: TGTGCCAGCAGCTTATTTGGGGCGAACACCGGGGAGCTGTTTTTT
V: TRBV3-1/TRBV3-2; D: NA; size: NA; J: TRBJ2-5; CDR3: CASSPSGRETQYF; DNA: TGTGCCAGCAGCCCCTCAGGACGCGAGACCCAGTACTTC
V: TRBV27; D: NA; size: NA; J: TRBJ2-7; CDR3: CASVGTLPYEQYF; DNA: TGTGCCAGCGTGGGGACACTCCCCTACGAGCAGTACTTC
V: TRBV5-1; D: NA; size: NA; J: TRBJ1-2; CDR3: CASSEKGDYGYTF; DNA: TGCGCCAGCAGCGAGAAAGGGGACTATGGCTACACCTTC
V: TRBV11-2; D: NA; size: NA; J: TRBJ1-2; CDR3: CASSRDKTNYGYTF; DNA: TGTGCCAGCAGCCGGGACAAAACTAACTATGGCTACACCTTC
V: TRBV28; D: NA; size: few; J: TRBJ1-3; CDR3: CATGHSNGNTIYF; DNA: TGTGCCACCGGACACTCCAACGGAAACACCATATATTTT
V: TRBV29-1; D: NA; size: NA; J: TRBJ2-1; CDR3: CSVEDYGDSSKVNEQFF; DNA: TGCAGCGTTGAAGATTACGGAGACTCTTCAAAGGTGAATGAGCAGTTCTTC
V: TRBV3-1/TRBV3-2; D: NA; size: NA; J: TRBJ2-7; CDR3: CASSQESPMDTYEQYF; DNA: TGTGCCAGCAGCCAAGAAAGTCCGATGGACACCTACGAGCAGTACTTC
V: TRBV4-3; D: NA; size: NA; J: TRBJ1-2; CDR3: CASSPSTDPNYGYTF; DNA: TGCGCCAGCAGCCCCTCGACGGATCCTAACTATGGCTACACCTTC
V: TRBV5-6; D: NA; size: NA; J: TRBJ2-5; CDR3: CASSQGTSGTTQYF; DNA: TGTGCCAGCAGCCAGGGGACATCGGGAACGACCCAGTACTTC
V: TRBV11-2; D: NA; size: NA; J: TRBJ1-1; CDR3: CASSLVRAATEAFF; DNA: TGTGCCAGCAGCTTAGTGAGGGCAGCCACTGAAGCTTTCTTT
V: TRBV20-1; D: NA; size: NA; J: TRBJ2-5; CDR3: CSGTFQETQYF; DNA: TGCAGTGGGACTTTTCAAGAGACCCAGTACTTC
V: TRBV7-2; D: NA; size: few; J: TRBJ1-1; CDR3: CASSQDSGGLNTEAFF; DNA: TGTGCCAGCAGCCAGGACAGTGGGGGGTTGAACACTGAAGCTTTCTTT
V: TRBV7-2; D: TRBD1; size: few; J: TRBJ1-1; CDR3: CASSKKTGGTEAFF; DNA: TGTGCCAGCAGCAAAAAAACAGGGGGGACTGAAGCTTTCTTT
V: TRBV18; D: NA; size: NA; J: TRBJ2-7; CDR3: CASSSYSYEQYF; DNA: TGTGCCAGCTCAAGCTATTCCTACGAGCAGTACTTC
V: TRBV4-1; D: NA; size: NA; J: TRBJ2-3; CDR3: CASRGLAIAGTDTQYF; DNA: TGCGCCAGCAGGGGGCTAGCGATAGCCGGCACAGATACGCAGTATTTT